This T cell receptor (beta chain) came from a study of CD4 T cells in relation to SARS-CoV-2 and coronaviruses. Study-wide context: The HLA restriction of the shared crossreactive spike epitopes was mapped.

Here immunoSEQ multiplex PCR was the method, and the copy in TCRdb shows in-frame clones only, minus some. Of around 9,800 clones listed, 65% to 75% are singletons. The CDR3 has 13 amino acids. After removal of 3 bases from V and 5 bases from J, the junction contained 3 bases not matched to a gene. The V gene's germline CDR1 is SGHNT and CDR2 YENEEA. Before the COVID-19 pandemic, during about 2010-2019, CD4+ T cells were taken from unexposed donors. CD4+ T cells were isolated from the cells after roughly 11 days of culture. Unexposed-donor CD4+ T cells were probed with SARS-CoV-2 S/N and four cold-coronavirus spikes, cells permitting. Worth noting for this clone: Its antigen is undetermined.

The sequenced sample consisted of CD4+ T cells from PBMCs, cultured in vitro. The chain uses TRBV11-3 and TRBJ2-5; 7 bases line up with TRBD1. The TCR sequence derives from a human donor in good health. The CDR3 nucleotides are TGTGCCAGCAGCTTGGACAGGTGGGAGACCCAGTACTTC. It specifies CASSLDRWETQYF.